The 6 T cell receptor beta chains below come from one sample, sequenced in a study of blood T cells in healthy people across ages. A second PCR, run for about 7 to 11 cycles, used a sample-barcoded 5' primer plus a J-beta primer mix. TCRdb called the 5' RACE reads again in MiXCR, with one record for every CDR3 protein. The sample shows 600,000 to 800,000 distinct CDR3 sequences, around 50% of them seen only once. Sequencing was done on a sample of blood. These TCRs come from a woman of 80 years or more in good health.

The CDR3 here is CASSRSGETNEKLFF. The CDR3 bases are TGTGCCAGCAGTCGATCCGGTGAAACTAATGAAAAACTGTTTTTT. This chain joins TRBV6-1 and TRBJ1-4; no clear D gene. The germline V and J ends were trimmed by 5 bases and 1 base, with 11 bases remaining between them. The CDR3 is made up of 15 amino acids. Per the germline V gene, CDR1 is MNHNS and CDR2 is SASEGT.

The chain uses TRBV15 and TRBJ2-3, with D tentatively TRBD2 (7 bases). The CDR3 spans 13 residues. The V and J ends lost 6 bases and 7 bases respectively, with 14 bases between them. Germline-derived CDR1 and CDR2 are LNHNV and YYDKDF (reference sequence). The CDR3 DNA reads as TGTGCCACCAGTGGGGGGGCTTGGAATACGCAGTATTTT. Residues: CATSGGAWNTQYF.

This clonotype was counted ten times or more. The chain links TRBV12-3 or TRBV12-4 to TRBJ1-1; 8 bases match TRBD1. This CDR3 has 16 amino acids. Trimming cost V 5 bases and J 2 bases; bases outside gene matches: 10. The CDR3 spells CASSPHSDRANTEAFF. The CDR3 region has the DNA TGTGCCAGCAGTCCTCATTCGGACAGGGCAAACACTGAAGCTTTCTTT.

V gene TRBV20-1 combines with J gene TRBJ2-5; 9 bases agree with TRBD1. The end of the DNA is better explained by TRBJ2-7, so the J call may be wrong. The germline CDR1 and CDR2 sequences are DFQATT and SNEGSKA (reference sequence). CDR3 length: 16 amino acids. In DNA form, the CDR3 reads TGCAGTGCTAGTATCGTCGACAGGGGGATGGTCTACGAGCAGTACTTC. Protein sequence: CSASIVDRGMVYEQYF.

Only a few counts were recorded for this clonotype. The junction departs from germline at one end; a sequencing error may be responsible. This sequence joins TRBV2 and TRBJ1-1; the D is unclear. CDR3 length: 13 amino acids. Germline CDR1 reads SNHLY; CDR2 reads FYNNEI. CDR3 loop: CATSTETNTEAFF. The CDR3 nucleotides read TGTGCCACCAGTACAGAGACGAACACTGAAGCTTTCTTT.

This clonotype was observed at least ten times. The rearrangement uses TRBV5-1 and TRBJ2-1, with 7 bases identical to TRBD2. With 3 bases clipped from V and 6 bases from J, the junction kept 6 bases outside the gene matches. This CDR3 has 14 residues. Germline CDR1 is SGHRS and CDR2 is YFSETQ. Written as DNA, the CDR3 is TGCGCCAGCAGCTCGGGAGGATCCGGCAATGAGCAGTTCTTC. The encoded protein is CASSSGGSGNEQFF. Together with reference TRBV5-1 and TRBJ2-1, the CDR3 gives the full variable domain: KAGVTQTPRYLIKTRGQQVTLSCSPISGHRSVSWYQQTPGQGLQFLFEYFSETQRNKGNFPGRFSGRQFSNSRSEMNVSTLELGDSALYLCASSSGGSGNEQFFGPGTRLTVL.